A single sample is the source of the 10 T cell receptor beta chains below, sequenced in a study of breast tumors, draining lymph nodes, adjacent tissues. TCRdb redid the calling of the multiplex PCR reads with MiXCR, one entry per CDR3 protein. In the table there are about 230,000 distinct CDR3 sequences, less than 40% of which are singletons. Samples came from axillary lymph nodes draining the breast cancer. Input material: axillary lymph node tissue. The origin of the receptors is a female donor with breast cancer. Some clones in this sample may be carry-over from other donors' samples.

Worth noting for this clonotype: One end of the junction fails to match germline, which may point to a read error. This sequence joins TRBV5-1 and TRBJ2-5; D might be TRBD2 (5 bases). The CDR3 sequence is 12 residues long. Germline V CDR1 and CDR2: SGHRS, YFSETQ. The CDR3 spells CASSFYGETHYF. As DNA, the CDR3 is TGCGCCAGCAGCTTCTATGGGGAGACCCACTACTTC.

This clonotype was seen many times. The chain couples TRBV9 to TRBJ2-5; TRBD2 aligns across 15 bases. The CDR3 is 15 residues long. Germline CDR1 reads SGDLS; CDR2 reads YYNGEE. J lost 5 bases, V lost 3 bases, and 2 bases had no gene match. This CDR3 reads CASSGGLAGGETQYF. The CDR3 DNA reads TGTGCCAGCAGCGGTGGACTAGCGGGAGGGGAGACCCAGTACTTC.

This clonotype occurred many times. The V gene is TRBV7-2, the J gene TRBJ1-3; 7 nucleotides match TRBD1. Trimming cost V 4 bases and J 9 bases; bases outside gene matches: 18. Germline V gives CDR1 SGHTA, CDR2 FQGNSA. The CDR3 has 17 residues. CDR3 DNA sequence: TGTGCCAGCAGCTCTCTCGGGACAGAGCCTAGGGGGGGCACCATATATTTT. Its protein is CASSSLGTEPRGGTIYF.

In its sample, this clonotype was seen a few times. This rearrangement joins TRBV20-1 to TRBJ2-7; D is perhaps TRBD1 (6 bases). Germline V lookup: CDR1 DFQATT, CDR2 SNEGSKA (reference sequence). The CDR3 is 12 amino acids. V was pared by 0 bases and J by 4 bases, with 7 bases between. DNA of the CDR3: TGCAGTGCTAGAGAGGGGGCGTACGAGCAGTACTTC. Translated, it gives CSAREGAYEQYF.

This clonotype has at least ten counts. Being one base from a much bigger clone, this may be a read error. V usage is TRBV5-5 and J usage is TRBJ1-2; the D gene is possibly TRBD1 (6 bases). Between the trimmed V and J ends, which lost 4 bases and 3 bases, there was a span of 16 bases. Germline CDR1 SGHKS, CDR2 YYEKEE (reference sequence). The length of the CDR3 is 15 residues. The chain's CDR3 is CASSPSGAADYGYTF. CDR3 DNA sequence: TGTGCCAGCAGCCCCTCGGGGGCCGCGGACTATGGCTACACCTTC.

This clonotype was counted at least ten times. The CDR3 here is CASSFATGSIEQYF. In nucleotides, the CDR3 is TGTGCCAGCAGTTTCGCCACAGGGTCGATCGAGCAGTACTTC. The chain recombines TRBV28 with TRBJ2-7; maybe TRBD1 (6 bases). The ends were cut back, 3 bases at V and 6 bases at J, with 15 bases in the middle. Looked up from germline, CDR1 is MDHEN and CDR2 is SYDVKM. This CDR3 has 14 residues.

On this clonotype itself: A much larger clone lies a single base off, so this may be a read error. The rearrangement uses TRBV11-3 and TRBJ2-7; 7 bases are shared with TRBD1. Germline-derived CDR1 and CDR2 are SGHNT and YENEEA. This CDR3 is 13 amino acids long. V lost 5 bases and J lost 6; bases outside the gene matches: 7. The CDR3 loop is CASSDREASEQYF. The CDR3 bases are TGTGCCAGCAGCGACAGGGAAGCCTCCGAGCAGTACTTC.

This clonotype was counted at least ten times. This sequence joins TRBV6-2 or TRBV6-3 and TRBJ2-5; 10 bases line up with TRBD2. Germline-derived CDR1 and CDR2 are MNHEY and SVGEGT. The CDR3 spans 18 residues. V gave up 6 bases and J gave up 2 bases; unmatched junction bases: 15. Written as DNA, the CDR3 is TGTGCCAGCAGAAAGGGGACTAGCGACGTCCCTGGTCAAGAGACCCAGTACTTC. The encoded protein is CASRKGTSDVPGQETQYF.

The rearrangement links TRBV20-1 to TRBJ2-5, with D tentatively TRBD1 or TRBD2 (5 bases each). Germline V gene sequence: CDR1 DFQATT, CDR2 SNEGSKA (reference sequence). The CDR3 covers 14 residues. V lost 6 bases and J 5 bases, leaving 19 bases between the germline ends. As DNA, the CDR3 is TGCAGTGCGGGCGGGTCAGGGAGCTCGGAGACCCAGTACTTC. Residues: CSAGGSGSSETQYF.

This clonotype was counted ten times or more. One base away lies a much larger clone, so this may be a sequencing read error. The CDR3 DNA reads as TGTGCCACCAGCGGGGGAGGGGACACCGGGGGGCTGTTTTTT. This encodes CATSGGGDTGGLFF. V and J are TRBV15 and TRBJ2-2, with D tentatively TRBD2 (7 bases). Germline V lookup: CDR1 LNHNV, CDR2 YYDKDF (reference sequence). This CDR3 is built from 14 residues.